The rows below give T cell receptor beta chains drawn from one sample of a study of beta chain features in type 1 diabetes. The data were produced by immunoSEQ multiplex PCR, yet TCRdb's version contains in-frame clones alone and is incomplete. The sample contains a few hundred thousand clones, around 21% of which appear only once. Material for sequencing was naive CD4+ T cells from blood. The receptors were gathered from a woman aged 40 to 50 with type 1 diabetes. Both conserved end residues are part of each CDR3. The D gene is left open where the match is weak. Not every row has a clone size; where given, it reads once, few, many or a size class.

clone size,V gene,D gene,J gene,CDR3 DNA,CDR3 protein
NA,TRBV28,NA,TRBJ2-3,TGTGCCAGCAGTTTCCCCGGAGGGCCAACAGATACGCAGTATTTT,CASSFPGGPTDTQYF
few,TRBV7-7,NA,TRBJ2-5,TGTGCCAGCAGCCGTGACTCCCAAGAGACCCAGTACTTC,CASSRDSQETQYF
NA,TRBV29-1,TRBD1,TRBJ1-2,TGCAGCGTAATCCTGGCAGGGGGCCGGGGCTACACCTTC,CSVILAGGRGYTF
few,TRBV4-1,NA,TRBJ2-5,TGCGCCAGCAGCCAACAGGGTTTTGAGACCCAGTACTTC,CASSQQGFETQYF
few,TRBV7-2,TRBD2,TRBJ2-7,TGTGCCAGCAGCTTAGGTCCGGGGGGAAACAGGAACGAGCAGTACTTC,CASSLGPGGNRNEQYF
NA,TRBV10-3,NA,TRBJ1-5,TGTGCCATCAGCAACCCACAGAACTTCAATCAGCCCCAGCATTTT,CAISNPQNFNQPQHF
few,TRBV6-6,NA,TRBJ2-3,TGTGCCAGCAGCCTACGGGGTGCTAGCACAGATACGCAGTATTTT,CASSLRGASTDTQYF
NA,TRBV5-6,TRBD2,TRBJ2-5,TGTGCCAGCAGCTTGGGCGGGAGCCAAGAGACCCAGTACTTC,CASSLGGSQETQYF
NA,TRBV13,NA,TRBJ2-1,TGTGCCAGCAGCCGACTATACAATGAGCAGTTCTTC,CASSRLYNEQFF
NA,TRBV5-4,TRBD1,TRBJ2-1,TGTGCCAGCAGTGATGACAGGGGGCTTCACAATGAGCAGTTCTTC,CASSDDRGLHNEQFF
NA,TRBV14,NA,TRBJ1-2,TGTGCCAGCAGCCAAGTTCGGCGGAACTATGGCTACACCTTC,CASSQVRRNYGYTF
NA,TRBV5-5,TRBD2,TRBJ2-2,TGTGCCAGCAGCCGCCAAGCGGGACCGAACACCGGGGAGCTGTTTTTT,CASSRQAGPNTGELFF
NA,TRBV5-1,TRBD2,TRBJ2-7,TGCGCCAGCACCCTGAGCGGGGGGCCCTACGAGCAGTACTTC,CASTLSGGPYEQYF
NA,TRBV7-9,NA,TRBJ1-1,TGTGCCAGCAGCTTATCGCAGGGCGACACTGAAGCTTTCTTT,CASSLSQGDTEAFF